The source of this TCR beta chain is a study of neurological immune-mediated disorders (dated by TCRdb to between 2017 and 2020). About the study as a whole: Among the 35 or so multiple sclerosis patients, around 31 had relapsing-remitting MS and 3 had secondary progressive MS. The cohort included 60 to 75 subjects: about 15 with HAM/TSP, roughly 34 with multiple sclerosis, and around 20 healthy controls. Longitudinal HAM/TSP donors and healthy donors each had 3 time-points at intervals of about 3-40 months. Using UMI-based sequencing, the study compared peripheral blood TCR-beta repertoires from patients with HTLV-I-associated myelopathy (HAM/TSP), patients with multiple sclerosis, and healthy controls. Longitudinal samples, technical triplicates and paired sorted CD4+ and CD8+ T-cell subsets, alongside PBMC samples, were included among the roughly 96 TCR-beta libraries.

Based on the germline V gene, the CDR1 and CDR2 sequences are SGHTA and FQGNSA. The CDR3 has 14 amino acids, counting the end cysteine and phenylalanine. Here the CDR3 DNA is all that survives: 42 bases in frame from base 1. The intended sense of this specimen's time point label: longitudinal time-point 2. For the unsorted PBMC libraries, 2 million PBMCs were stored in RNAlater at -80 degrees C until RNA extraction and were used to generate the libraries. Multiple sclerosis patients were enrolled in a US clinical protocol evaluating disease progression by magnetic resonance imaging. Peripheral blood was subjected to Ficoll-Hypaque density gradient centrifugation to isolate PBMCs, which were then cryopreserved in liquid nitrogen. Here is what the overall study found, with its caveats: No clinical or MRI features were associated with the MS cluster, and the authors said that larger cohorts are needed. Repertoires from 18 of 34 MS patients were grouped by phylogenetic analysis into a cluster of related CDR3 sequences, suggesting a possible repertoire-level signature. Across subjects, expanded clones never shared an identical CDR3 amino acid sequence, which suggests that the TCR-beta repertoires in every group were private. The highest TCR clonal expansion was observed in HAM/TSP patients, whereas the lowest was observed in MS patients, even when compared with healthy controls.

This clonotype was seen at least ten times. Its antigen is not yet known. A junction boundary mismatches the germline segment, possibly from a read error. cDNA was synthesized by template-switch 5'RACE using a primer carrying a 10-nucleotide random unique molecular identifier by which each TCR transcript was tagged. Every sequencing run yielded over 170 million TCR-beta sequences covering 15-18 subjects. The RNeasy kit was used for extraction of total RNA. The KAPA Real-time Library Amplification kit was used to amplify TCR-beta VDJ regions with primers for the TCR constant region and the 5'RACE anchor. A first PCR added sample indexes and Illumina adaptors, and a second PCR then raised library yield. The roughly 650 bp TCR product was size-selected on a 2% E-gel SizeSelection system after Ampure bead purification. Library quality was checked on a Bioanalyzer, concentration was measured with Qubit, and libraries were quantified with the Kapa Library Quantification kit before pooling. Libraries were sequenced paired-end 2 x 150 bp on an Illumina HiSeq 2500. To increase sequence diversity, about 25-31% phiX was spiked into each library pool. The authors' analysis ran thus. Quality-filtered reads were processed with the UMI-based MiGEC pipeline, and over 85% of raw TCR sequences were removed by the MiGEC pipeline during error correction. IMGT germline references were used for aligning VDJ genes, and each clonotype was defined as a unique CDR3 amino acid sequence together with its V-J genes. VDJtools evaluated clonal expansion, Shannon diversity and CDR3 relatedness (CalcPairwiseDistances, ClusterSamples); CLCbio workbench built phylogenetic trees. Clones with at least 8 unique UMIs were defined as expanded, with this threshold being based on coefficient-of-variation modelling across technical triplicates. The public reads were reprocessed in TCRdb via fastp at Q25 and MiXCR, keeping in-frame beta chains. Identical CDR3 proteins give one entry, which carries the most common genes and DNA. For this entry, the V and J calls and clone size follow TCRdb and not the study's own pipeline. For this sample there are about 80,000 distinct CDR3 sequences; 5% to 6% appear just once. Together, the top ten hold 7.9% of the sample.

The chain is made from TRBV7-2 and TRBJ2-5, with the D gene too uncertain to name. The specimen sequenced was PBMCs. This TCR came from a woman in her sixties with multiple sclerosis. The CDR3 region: CASRLGPGSWTQYF. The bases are TGTGCCAGCAGGTTAGGGCCAGGTTCATGGACCCAGTACTTC.